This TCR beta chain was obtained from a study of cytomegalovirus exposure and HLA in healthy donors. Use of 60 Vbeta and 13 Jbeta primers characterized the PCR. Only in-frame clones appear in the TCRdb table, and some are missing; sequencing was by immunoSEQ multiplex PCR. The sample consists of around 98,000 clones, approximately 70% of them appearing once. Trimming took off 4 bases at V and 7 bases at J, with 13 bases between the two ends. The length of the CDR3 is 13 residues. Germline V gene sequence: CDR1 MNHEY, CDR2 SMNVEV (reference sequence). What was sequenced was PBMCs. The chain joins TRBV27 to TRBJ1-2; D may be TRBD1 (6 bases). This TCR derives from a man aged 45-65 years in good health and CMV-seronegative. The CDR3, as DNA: TGTGCCAGCAGTTACACAGGGAGGGCTGGCTACACCTTC. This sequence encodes CASSYTGRAGYTF.